What follows are 27 T cell receptor beta chains derived from one specimen sequenced in a study of T cell repertoires in cytomegalovirus infection. TCRdb passed the reads through MiXCR, listing each CDR3 protein once. The sample records about 770,000 distinct CDR3 sequences, almost 30% being singletons. Their antigen targets remain unknown. The sequencing used cultured CD8+ T cells from PBMCs, collected from culture after CMV antigen stimulation. The source of these receptors is a human donor in good health (CMV status not recorded). Some clones in this sample may be carry-over from other donors' samples.

CDR3 protein: CASSSDWGETQYF. The CDR3 DNA sequence: TGTGCCAGCAGCTCGGACTGGGGCGAGACCCAGTACTTC. This chain joins TRBV7-3 and TRBJ2-5; D is tentatively TRBD1 or TRBD2 (5 bases each). In germline, CDR1 is SGHTA, CDR2 FQGTGA. The CDR3 runs to 13 residues. V lost 4 bases and J 5 bases, leaving 11 bases between the germline ends. Full variable domain (missing parts from reference TRBV7-3 and TRBJ2-5): GAGVSQTPSNKVTEKGKYVELRCDPISGHTALYWYRQSLGQGPEFLIYFQGTGAADDSGLPNDRFFAVRPEGSVSTLKIQRTERGDSAVYLCASSSDWGETQYFGPGTRLLVL.

About this clonotype itself: A much larger clone sits a single nucleotide away, making a read error possible. The chain is built from TRBV7-2 and TRBJ1-2; TRBD1 aligns across 11 bases. This CDR3 is 15 amino acids long. Germline assignment: CDR1 SGHTA and CDR2 FQGNSA. This CDR3 reads CASSHGQGAANGFTF. The CDR3, as DNA: TGTGCCAGCAGCCACGGACAGGGGGCAGCCAACGGCTTCACCTTC.

This chain links TRBV24-1 with TRBJ1-2; perhaps TRBD1 as D (5 bases). Germline V CDR1 and CDR2: KGHDR, SFDVKD. V dropped 4 bases and J dropped 2 bases, with 10 bases sitting between them. The CDR3 contains 14 residues. DNA for the CDR3: TGTGCCACCAGTGAGGGCAGGGCAAACTATGGCTACACCTTC. Protein sequence: CATSEGRANYGYTF.

This clonotype was observed a few times. The V call is TRBV6-5, the J call TRBJ2-1; D may be TRBD2 (6 bases). This CDR3 region has 15 residues. The germline V gene has CDR1 MNHEY and CDR2 SVGAGI. Trimming removed 2 bases at V and 6 bases at J, with 14 bases between. CDR3 residues: CASSYPRDGSNEQFF. The CDR3 DNA is TGTGCCAGCAGTTACCCGCGGGACGGATCCAATGAGCAGTTCTTC.

A few counts support this clonotype. The chain joins TRBV7-9 to TRBJ1-2, with TRBD1 as a possible D gene (6 bases). Trimming stripped 5 bases from V and 1 base from J, with 17 bases between. This CDR3 has 16 amino acids. The V gene's germline CDR1 is SEHNR and CDR2 FQNEAQ (reference sequence). The DNA of the CDR3 is TGTGCCAGCAGCGGACGAACGGCAGGGGATAACTATGGCTACACCTTC. As protein: CASSGRTAGDNYGYTF.

The sample holds many counts of this clonotype. This chain links TRBV7-3 with TRBJ2-1; D ambiguous. This CDR3 spans 13 amino acids. Germline values: CDR1 SGHTA, CDR2 FQGTGA. The V end was cut by 2 bases, the J end by 3 bases, with 5 bases between. CDR3 nucleotide sequence: TGTGCCAGCAGCTTAGAGAGCTACAATGAGCAGTTCTTC. Translation: CASSLESYNEQFF.

The J gene is TRBJ1-5, the V gene TRBV20-1; D unclear. Trimming removed 6 bases at V and 1 base at J, with 16 bases between. Germline assignment: CDR1 DFQATT and CDR2 SNEGSKA (reference sequence). There are 15 residues in the CDR3. CDR3 sequence reads: CSAPLGPFSNQPQHF. The DNA for the CDR3 is TGCAGTGCGCCCCTAGGCCCTTTCAGCAATCAGCCCCAGCATTTT.

This clonotype has at least ten counts. This chain joins TRBV12-3 or TRBV12-4 and TRBJ2-1; no firm D call. V was shortened by 6 bases and J by 4 bases, with 19 bases between the two germline ends. CDR3 length: 16 residues. CDR3 loop: CASSPFQPLPYNEQFF. CDR3 bases: TGTGCCAGCAGCCCATTTCAGCCACTCCCTTACAATGAGCAGTTCTTC.

This clonotype was picked up one time. The rearrangement uses TRBV19 and TRBJ1-2, with 9 bases lining up with TRBD1. This CDR3 contains 17 residues. V was clipped by 3 bases and J by 5 bases; unmatched bases: 13. Looked up from germline, CDR1 is LNHDA and CDR2 is SQIVND (reference sequence). The CDR3 bases are TGTGCCAGTAGTATCACCCCCGACAGGGGGTCGCTATATGGCTACACCTTC. It codes for CASSITPDRGSLYGYTF.

This clonotype was detected a few times. The genes are TRBV10-3 and TRBJ1-2, with D tentatively TRBD1 (5 bases). V lost 8 bases and J 6 bases, leaving 16 bases between the germline ends. Germline V CDR1 and CDR2: ENHRY, SYGVKD. This CDR3 has 13 residues. The CDR3 bases are TGTGCCATCCCCGGGGGGACCCCTCATGGCTACACCTTC. It specifies CAIPGGTPHGYTF.

This clonotype was picked up a small number of times. The V and J genes are TRBV27 and TRBJ2-7, with D possibly matching TRBD1 (6 bases). Trimming stripped 5 bases from V and 0 bases from J, with 14 bases between. Germline V gene data show CDR1 as MNHEY and CDR2 as SMNVEV (reference sequence). This CDR3 has 15 residues. CDR3 sequence (DNA): TGTGCCAGCAGTCCAGGGGACACCAGCTCCTACGAGCAGTACTTC. Translating it yields CASSPGDTSSYEQYF.

This clonotype has just a few counts. The chain combines TRBV6-6 with TRBJ2-7; D is unresolved. The V end lost 0 bases, the J end lost 2 bases, and 11 bases lay between the germline ends. Germline assignment: CDR1 MNHNY and CDR2 SVGAGI (reference sequence). The CDR3 extends over 15 amino acids. This CDR3 reads CASSYSGLPAYEQYV. The CDR3 coding sequence is TGTGCCAGCAGTTACTCTGGCCTCCCAGCCTACGAGCAGTACGTC.

The V call is TRBV12-3 or TRBV12-4, the J call TRBJ2-5, with D perhaps matching TRBD1 (6 bases). Deletions cut 8 bases from V and 5 bases from J, with 18 bases between. The CDR3 runs to 14 residues. CDR3 DNA sequence: TGTGCCAGCGCTCCAACCGCAGGGGAGGAGACCCAGTACTTC. It encodes CASAPTAGEETQYF.

This chain uses TRBV7-6 with TRBJ1-2; D is perhaps TRBD1 (6 bases). Germline CDR1 and CDR2: SGHVS and FNYEAQ. V gave up 5 bases and J gave up 3 bases, with 16 bases separating them. The CDR3 consists of 15 residues. The DNA of the CDR3 is TGTGCCAGCAGCCCCTGGGAGAGGGGGTACTATGGCTACACCTTC. The encoded protein is CASSPWERGYYGYTF.

V is TRBV6-6 and J is TRBJ2-7; 7 nucleotides match TRBD1. In germline, CDR1 is MNHNY, CDR2 SVGAGI (reference sequence). This CDR3 contains 10 residues. The CDR3 DNA reads as TGTGCCAGCAGTGGGGGACAGCATTACGTC. Its translation is CASSGGQHYV.

In this sample, this clonotype turned up many times. The CDR3 DNA reads TGTGCCAGCAGCTTGGGGGTTACTAGCGGGGGCACAGATACGCAGTATTTT. Amino acids: CASSLGVTSGGTDTQYF. This chain joins TRBV5-4 and TRBJ2-3, with 10 bases that match TRBD2. Germline-derived CDR1 and CDR2 are SGHNT and YYREEE (reference sequence). This CDR3 comprises 17 residues. The junction had 5 bases not matched to a gene; V was cut back by 0 bases and J by 1 base.

This clonotype has only a few counts. The rearrangement links TRBV6-1 to TRBJ2-1; TRBD2 aligns across 10 bases. J was trimmed by 0 bases and V by 10 bases; bases with no gene match: 6. CDR1 is MNHNS and CDR2 is SASEGT in the germline V gene. CDR3 length equals 15 residues. The CDR3 loop reads CATLAGVLSYNEQFF. The CDR3 DNA reads TGTGCCACCCTAGCGGGGGTTCTCTCCTACAATGAGCAGTTCTTC.

The gene calls are TRBV7-4 and TRBJ2-2, with 8 bases matching TRBD2. From germline, CDR1 is SGHVT and CDR2 SQSDAQ. This CDR3 comprises 15 residues. The J segment lost 3 bases and the V segment lost 6 bases, leaving 6 bases of the junction unmatched. CDR3 sequence (DNA): TGTGCCAGCAGTATTAGCGGGGAATACACCGGGGAGCTGTTTTTT. Translation: CASSISGEYTGELFF.

This clonotype has only a few counts. The rearrangement uses TRBV27 and TRBJ1-1; perhaps TRBD1 as D (6 bases). Deletions cut 2 bases from V and 6 bases from J, with 13 bases between. The CDR3 runs 14 residues. Germline V gene sequence: CDR1 MNHEY, CDR2 SMNVEV (reference sequence). CDR3 sequence reads: CASSLTGSVSEAFF. In DNA form, the CDR3 reads TGTGCCAGCAGTTTAACAGGGAGTGTATCTGAAGCTTTCTTT.

The chain uses TRBV7-9 and TRBJ1-1, with 12 nucleotides matching TRBD1. The trim removed 4 bases at V and 1 base at J, leaving 10 bases unmatched. The CDR3 is 18 amino acids. In germline, CDR1 is SEHNR, CDR2 FQNEAQ (reference sequence). CDR3 residues: CASSSTSGQGAENTEAFF. The CDR3 region has the DNA TGTGCCAGCAGCTCCACTTCGGGACAGGGGGCGGAGAACACTGAAGCTTTCTTT. The full variable domain, completed using reference TRBV7-9 and TRBJ1-1, is DTGVSQNPRHKITKRGQNVTFRCDPISEHNRLYWYRQTLGQGPEFLTYFQNEAQLEKSRLLSDRFSAERPKGSFSTLEIQRTEQGDSAMYLCASSSTSGQGAENTEAFFGQGTRLTVV.

This clonotype showed up just a few times. This sequence joins TRBV19 and TRBJ2-7, with 9 bases lining up with TRBD1. Germline-derived CDR1 and CDR2 are LNHDA and SQIVND (reference sequence). The CDR3 is 15 residues long. The ends lost 0 bases at V and 1 base at J; junction bases unmatched: 1. The CDR3 DNA reads as TGTGCCAGTAGTATAGACGGGACAGGGTCCTACGAGCAGTACTTC. Translation gives CASSIDGTGSYEQYF.

This clonotype showed up many times. The CDR3 DNA reads TGTGCCAGCAGCCCACATTCCTACGAGCAGTACTTC. Translating it yields CASSPHSYEQYF. The V gene is TRBV7-2, the J gene TRBJ2-7; the D is unclear. CDR1 is SGHTA and CDR2 is FQGNSA in the germline V gene. This CDR3 is 12 amino acids long. V was clipped by 5 bases and J by 1 base, with 6 bases between them. The full variable domain, completed using reference TRBV7-2 and TRBJ2-7, is GAGVSQSPSNKVTEKGKDVELRCDPISGHTALYWYRQSLGQGLEFLIYFQGNSAPDKSGLPSDRFSAERTGGSVSTLTIQRTQQEDSAVYLCASSPHSYEQYFGPGTRLTVT.

This clonotype has a handful of counts. The chain couples TRBV6-2 or TRBV6-3 to TRBJ1-3, with D hard to call. The CDR3 runs 16 residues. The V end was cut by 2 bases, the J end by 1 base, with 12 bases between. Germline V gene sequence: CDR1 MNHEY, CDR2 SVGEGT. The CDR3 loop is CASSYPTESSGNTIYF. In DNA, the CDR3 is TGTGCCAGCAGTTACCCTACTGAGAGTTCTGGAAACACCATATATTTT.

This clonotype was counted at least ten times. V gene TRBV7-2 combines with J gene TRBJ2-1; the D call may be TRBD1 or TRBD2 (6 bases each). Between the trimmed V and J ends, which lost 2 bases and 7 bases, there was a span of 18 bases. The length of the CDR3 is 16 residues. Germline V gene data show CDR1 as SGHTA and CDR2 as FQGNSA. The CDR3 is CASSLNSGAAANEQFF. CDR3 bases: TGTGCCAGCAGCTTAAATTCGGGGGCGGCGGCGAATGAGCAGTTCTTC.

The chain recombines TRBV7-4 with TRBJ1-5; the match to TRBD1 covers 8 bases. The length of the CDR3 is 14 residues. Germline CDR1 and CDR2: SGHVT and SQSDAQ. Losses at the gene ends were 5 bases for V and 7 bases for J; bases not matched to a gene: 7. CDR3 region: CASSQTGEDQPQHF. CDR3 coding DNA: TGTGCCAGCAGCCAGACAGGGGAGGACCAGCCCCAGCATTTT.

The chain carries TRBV19 and TRBJ1-1; unclear D gene. Between the trimmed V and J ends, which lost 9 bases and 7 bases, there was a span of 18 bases. Germline V gives CDR1 LNHDA, CDR2 SQIVND (reference sequence). The CDR3 contains 13 residues. The chain's CDR3 is CASRPRTASEAFF. The CDR3 region has the DNA TGTGCCAGCCGGCCTCGGACGGCTAGTGAAGCTTTCTTT.

The rearrangement joins TRBV12-3 or TRBV12-4 to TRBJ2-2; D possibly corresponds to TRBD2 (5 bases). The CDR3 contains 12 residues. Trimming took off 3 bases at V and 9 bases at J, with 8 bases between the two ends. CDR3 nucleotides: TGTGCCAGCAGTTTCGGGGTGTGGGAGCTGTTTTTT. Protein product: CASSFGVWELFF.